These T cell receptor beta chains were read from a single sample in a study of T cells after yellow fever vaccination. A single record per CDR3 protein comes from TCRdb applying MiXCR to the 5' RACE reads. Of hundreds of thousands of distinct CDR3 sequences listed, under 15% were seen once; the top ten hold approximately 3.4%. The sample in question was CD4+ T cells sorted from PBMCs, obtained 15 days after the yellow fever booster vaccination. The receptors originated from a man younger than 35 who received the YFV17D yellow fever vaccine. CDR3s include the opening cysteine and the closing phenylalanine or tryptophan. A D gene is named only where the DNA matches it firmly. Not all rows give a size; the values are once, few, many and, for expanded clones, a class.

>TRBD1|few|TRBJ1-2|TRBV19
CASSPDQQGPGYTF
TGTGCCAGTAGTCCAGACCAACAGGGGCCCGGCTACACCTTC
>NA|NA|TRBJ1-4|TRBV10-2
CASSAVGGRGGEKLFF
TGCGCCAGCAGTGCGGTAGGAGGGCGAGGAGGGGAAAAACTGTTTTTT
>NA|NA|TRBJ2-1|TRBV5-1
CASLPRGPPYNEQFF
TGCGCCAGCCTCCCCCGTGGCCCCCCTTACAATGAGCAGTTCTTC
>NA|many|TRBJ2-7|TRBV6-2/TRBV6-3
CASSYIRTPDVKQYF
TGTGCCAGCAGTTACATCCGGACACCAGACGTGAAGCAGTACTTC
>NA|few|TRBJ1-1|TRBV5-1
CASSAQGGGNTEAFF
TGCGCCAGCAGCGCCCAAGGTGGGGGGAACACTGAAGCTTTCTTT
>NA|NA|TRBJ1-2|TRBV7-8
CASSQDGPYGYTF
TGTGCCAGCAGCCAAGACGGACCCTATGGCTACACCTTC
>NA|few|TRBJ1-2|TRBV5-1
CASSDDYGYTF
TGCGCCAGCAGCGACGACTATGGCTACACCTTC
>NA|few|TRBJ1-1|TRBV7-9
CASSFYPVNTEAFF
TGTGCCAGCAGCTTCTATCCGGTGAACACTGAAGCTTTCTTT
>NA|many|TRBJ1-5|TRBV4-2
CASSQDLGAPQHF
TGTGCCAGCAGCCAAGATCTTGGGGCGCCCCAGCATTTT
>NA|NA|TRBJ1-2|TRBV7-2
CASSSSGLDYGYTF
TGTGCCAGCAGCTCGTCAGGGTTGGACTATGGCTACACCTTC
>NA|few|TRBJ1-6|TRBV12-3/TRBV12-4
CASSLEGLASPLHF
TGTGCCAGCAGTTTAGAGGGACTGGCTTCACCCCTCCACTTT
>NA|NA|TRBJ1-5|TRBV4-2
CASSPKGVSNQPQHF
TGTGCCAGCAGCCCGAAGGGGGTTAGCAATCAGCCCCAGCATTTT
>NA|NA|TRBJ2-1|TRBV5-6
CASSPGEGWYNEQFF
TGTGCCAGCAGCCCTGGTGAGGGTTGGTACAATGAGCAGTTCTTC
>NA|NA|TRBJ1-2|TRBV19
CASSIAGPANYGYTF
TGTGCCAGTAGTATAGCGGGGCCAGCTAACTATGGCTACACCTTC
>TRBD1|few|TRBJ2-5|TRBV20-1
CSARTGGPETQYF
TGCAGTGCTAGGACAGGGGGCCCGGAGACCCAGTACTTC
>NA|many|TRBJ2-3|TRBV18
CASSPSSTDTQYF
TGTGCCAGCTCACCGTCTAGCACAGATACGCAGTATTTT
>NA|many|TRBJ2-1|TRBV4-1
CASSQGLLGTNEQFF
TGCGCCAGCAGCCAAGGGCTCCTCGGTACGAATGAGCAGTTCTTC
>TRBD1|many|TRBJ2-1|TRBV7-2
CASIAPGTAHNEQFF
TGTGCCAGCATCGCACCCGGGACAGCCCACAATGAGCAGTTCTTC
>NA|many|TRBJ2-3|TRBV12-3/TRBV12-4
CASRLGAGRTDTQYF
TGTGCCAGCAGGTTGGGAGCGGGCCGCACAGATACGCAGTATTTT
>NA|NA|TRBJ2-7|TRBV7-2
CASSLSLLGSYEQYF
TGTGCCAGCAGCTTATCTCTCCTAGGCTCCTACGAGCAGTACTTC
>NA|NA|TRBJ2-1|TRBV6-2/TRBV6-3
CASSLAYGGEQFF
TGTGCCAGCAGCCTGGCGTACGGGGGAGAGCAGTTCTTC
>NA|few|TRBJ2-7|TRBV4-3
CASSQDLTEYYEQYF
TGCGCCAGCAGCCAAGATCTCACAGAATACTACGAGCAGTACTTC
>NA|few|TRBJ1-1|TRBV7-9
CASSLTQMNTEAFF
TGTGCCAGCAGCTTAACACAGATGAACACTGAAGCTTTCTTT
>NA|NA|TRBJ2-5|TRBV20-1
CSAITGRETQYF
TGCAGTGCTATCACAGGACGGGAGACCCAGTACTTC
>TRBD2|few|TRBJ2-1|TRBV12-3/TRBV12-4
CASSSGTSVFEQFF
TGTGCCAGCAGTTCTGGGACTAGCGTATTTGAGCAGTTCTTC